Sequencing of this TCR beta chain was carried out in a study of blood T cell repertoires in COVID-19. In the authors' methods: Using reference gene primer amplification, nucleated cell counts were estimated. Profiling relied on immunoSEQ multiplex PCR, and the TCRdb table lists in-frame clones only, not all of them. From that table come the V and J calls and clone size; the DNA was used to work out D and trimming. The sample carries 150,000 or so clones, about 80% recorded once. Trimming took 0 bases from V and 2 from J, leaving 9 bases between them. CDR1 is SGHRS, CDR2 YFSETQ, per germline. The CDR3 spans 14 residues.

The sequencing sample was made of peripheral blood. This chain uses TRBV5-1 with TRBJ2-7, with D perhaps matching TRBD2 (6 bases). This receptor was obtained from an elderly woman with acute or convalescent COVID-19. The CDR3 is CASSLERAPYEQYF. In DNA, the CDR3 is TGCGCCAGCAGCTTGGAGCGGGCACCCTACGAGCAGTACTTC.